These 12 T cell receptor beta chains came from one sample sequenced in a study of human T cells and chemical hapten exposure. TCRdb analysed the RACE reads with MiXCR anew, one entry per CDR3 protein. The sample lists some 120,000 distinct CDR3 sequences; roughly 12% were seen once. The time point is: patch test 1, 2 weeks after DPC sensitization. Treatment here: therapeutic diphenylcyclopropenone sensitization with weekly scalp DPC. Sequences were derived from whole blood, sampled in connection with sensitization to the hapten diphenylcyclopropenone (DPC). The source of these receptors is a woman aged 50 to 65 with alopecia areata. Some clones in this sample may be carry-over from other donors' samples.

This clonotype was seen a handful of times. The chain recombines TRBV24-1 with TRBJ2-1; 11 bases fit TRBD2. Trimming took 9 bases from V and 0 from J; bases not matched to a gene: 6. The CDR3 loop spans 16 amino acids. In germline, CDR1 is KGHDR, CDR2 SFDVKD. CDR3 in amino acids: CATAGTSGSSYNEQFF. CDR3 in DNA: TGTGCCACCGCCGGGACTAGCGGAAGCTCCTACAATGAGCAGTTCTTC.

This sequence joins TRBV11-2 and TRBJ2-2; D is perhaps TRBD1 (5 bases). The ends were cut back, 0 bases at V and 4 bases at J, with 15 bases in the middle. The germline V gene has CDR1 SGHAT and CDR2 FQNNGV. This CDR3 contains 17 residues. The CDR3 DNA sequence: TGTGCCAGCAGCTTAGAGTGGGGCACAACCCTCACCGGGGAGCTGTTTTTT. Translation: CASSLEWGTTLTGELFF.

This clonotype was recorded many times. The CDR3, as DNA: TGTGCCAGCAGCTCCCGCAACGGGGACAGGGCCGAGCAGTACTTC. Encoded protein: CASSSRNGDRAEQYF. The J gene is TRBJ2-7, the V gene TRBV7-9; 9 bases are a match to TRBD1. Germline CDR1 reads SEHNR; CDR2 reads FQNEAQ (reference sequence). J gave up 6 bases and V 4 bases, and 10 bases lay outside the gene matches. The CDR3 is 15 amino acids.

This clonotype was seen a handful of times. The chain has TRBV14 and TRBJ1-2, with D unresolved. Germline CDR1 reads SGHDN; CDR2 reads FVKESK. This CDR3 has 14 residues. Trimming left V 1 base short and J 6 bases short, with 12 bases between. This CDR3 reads CASSQVGPTNGYTF. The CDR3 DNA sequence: TGTGCCAGCAGCCAAGTAGGTCCGACAAATGGCTACACCTTC.

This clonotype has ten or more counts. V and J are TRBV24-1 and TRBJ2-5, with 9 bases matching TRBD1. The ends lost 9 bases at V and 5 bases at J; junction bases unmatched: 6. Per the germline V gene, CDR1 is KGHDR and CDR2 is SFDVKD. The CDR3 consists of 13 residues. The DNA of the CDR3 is TGTGCCACCGCTGGGACAGGGTTCGAGACCCAGTACTTC. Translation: CATAGTGFETQYF.

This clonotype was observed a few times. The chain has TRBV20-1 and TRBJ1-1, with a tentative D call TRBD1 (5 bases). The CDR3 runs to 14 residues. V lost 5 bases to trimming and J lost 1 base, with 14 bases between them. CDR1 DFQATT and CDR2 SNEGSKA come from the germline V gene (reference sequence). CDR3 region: CSALQVVTNTEAFF. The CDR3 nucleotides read TGCAGTGCTTTACAGGTAGTCACGAACACTGAAGCTTTCTTT.

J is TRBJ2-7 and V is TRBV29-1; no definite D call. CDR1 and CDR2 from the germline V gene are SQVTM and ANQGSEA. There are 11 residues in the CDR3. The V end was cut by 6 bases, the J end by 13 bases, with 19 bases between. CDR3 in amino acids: CSVVRAQSQYF. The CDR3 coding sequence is TGCAGCGTGGTCCGGGCCCAAAGTCAATACTTC.

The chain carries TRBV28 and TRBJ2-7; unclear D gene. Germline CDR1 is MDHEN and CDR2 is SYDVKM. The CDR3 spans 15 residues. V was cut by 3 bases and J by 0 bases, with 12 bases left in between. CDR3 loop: CASSFVNSASYEQYF. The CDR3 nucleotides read TGTGCCAGCAGTTTTGTGAACAGCGCCTCCTACGAGCAGTACTTC.

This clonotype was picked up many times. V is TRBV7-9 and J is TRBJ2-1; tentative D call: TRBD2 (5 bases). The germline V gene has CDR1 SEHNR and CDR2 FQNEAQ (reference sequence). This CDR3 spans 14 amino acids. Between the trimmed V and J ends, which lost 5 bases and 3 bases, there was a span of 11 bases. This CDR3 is CASSPRDVYNEQFF. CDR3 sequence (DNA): TGTGCCAGCAGCCCCCGGGATGTCTACAATGAGCAGTTCTTC.

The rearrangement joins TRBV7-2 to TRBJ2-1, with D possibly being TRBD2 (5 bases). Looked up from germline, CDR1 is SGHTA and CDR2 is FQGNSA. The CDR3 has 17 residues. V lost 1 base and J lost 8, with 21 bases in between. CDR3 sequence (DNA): TGTGCCAGCAGCTTAGGGACCGGGGTAGCATCATACGATGAGCAGTTCTTC. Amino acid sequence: CASSLGTGVASYDEQFF.

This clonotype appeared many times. This chain's CDR3 is CASSLWAAGSTDTQYF. In DNA form, the CDR3 reads TGTGCCAGCAGTTTATGGGCCGCGGGGAGCACAGATACGCAGTATTTT. The chain employs TRBV12-3 or TRBV12-4 and TRBJ2-3, with D possibly matching TRBD2 (6 bases). Trimming took off 2 bases at V and 0 bases at J, with 12 bases between the two ends. This CDR3 comprises 16 residues.

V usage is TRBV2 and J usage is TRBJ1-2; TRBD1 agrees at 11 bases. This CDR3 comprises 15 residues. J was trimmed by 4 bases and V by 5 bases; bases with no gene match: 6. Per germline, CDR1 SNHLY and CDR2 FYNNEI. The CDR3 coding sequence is TGTGCCAGCAGTCAGGGACAGGGGGGACGCTATGGCTACACCTTC. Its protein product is CASSQGQGGRYGYTF.